This TCR beta chain was found in a study of shared clonotypes between healthy human individuals. Study processing details: Filtering differed for immunoSEQ, which gave only junction sequences without quality scores. Libraries were prepared by immunoSEQ multiplex PCR; TCRdb keeps only in-frame clonotypes and omits some of them. V and J calls and clone size follow that table, whereas D and trimming were derived from the DNA. Of roughly 170,000 clones listed, approximately 61% are singletons. This clone occurred a few times. At one of its ends the junction is not consistent with the germline gene, which may arise from a read error. The CDR3 extends over 13 amino acids. Germline lookup yields CDR1 SSHAT and CDR2 FNYEAQ (reference sequence).

V is TRBV7-7 and J is TRBJ1-1; D uncertain. Sequenced sample: memory CD4+ T cells sorted from blood. Noted subset: CD45RA-negative fraction. This TCR derives from a man aged 30-40 years in good health. CDR3 residues: CASSSQMNTEAFF. The CDR3 DNA reads TGTGCTAGCAGCTCACAGATGAACACTGAAGCTTTCTTT.